A single sample gave rise to the 20 T cell receptor beta chains below, sequenced in a study of PD-1 blockade in classical Hodgkin lymphoma. Here immunoSEQ multiplex PCR was the method, and the copy in TCRdb shows in-frame clones only, minus some. The sample lists roughly 100,000 clones, 75% to 90% seen once, with around 6.6% in the top ten. Every patient had relapsed following autologous stem cell transplantation, and cohorts differed in brentuximab vedotin exposure. The sequencing used peripheral blood mononuclear cells (PBMCs), collected before the second cycle of nivolumab. These receptors were collected from a human donor with classical Hodgkin lymphoma.

V gene TRBV5-1 combines with J gene TRBJ2-7; D is possibly TRBD1 or TRBD2 (5 bases each). There are 15 residues in the CDR3. V shed 0 bases and J shed 2 bases, with 12 bases lying between them. In germline, CDR1 is SGHRS, CDR2 YFSETQ. The CDR3 protein is CASSLGWGNTYEQYF. Written as DNA, the CDR3 is TGCGCCAGCAGCTTGGGTTGGGGGAATACCTACGAGCAGTACTTC.

The chain has TRBV29-1 and TRBJ1-1, with 7 positions matching TRBD1. There are 13 residues in the CDR3. The trim removed 6 bases at V and 2 bases at J, leaving 6 bases unmatched. Germline CDR1 is SQVTM and CDR2 is ANQGSEA. The CDR3 DNA reads TGCAGCGTCCTCCGACAGGGCAACACTGAAGCTTTCTTT. It yields the protein CSVLRQGNTEAFF.

This sequence joins TRBV11-3 and TRBJ2-1; maybe TRBD2 (6 bases). Trimming left V 2 bases short and J 7 bases short, with 12 bases between. Germline values: CDR1 SGHNT, CDR2 YENEEA. The CDR3 runs to 14 residues. CDR3 DNA: TGTGCCAGCAGCTTAAGGGCGGCGGGGAATGAGCAGTTCTTC. Protein product: CASSLRAAGNEQFF.

The CDR3 region has the DNA TGTGCCAGCAGGGCGGGACTTATGAACACCGGGGAGCTGTTTTTT. This encodes CASRAGLMNTGELFF. The chain joins TRBV9 to TRBJ2-2; possible D gene TRBD2, 6 bases. In germline, CDR1 is SGDLS, CDR2 YYNGEE. The CDR3 is made up of 15 amino acids. Trimming removed 5 bases from V and 1 base from J, with 12 bases in between.

This chain connects TRBV9 to TRBJ2-2, with a weak D call TRBD2 (6 bases). This CDR3 has 14 residues. The germline CDR1 and CDR2 sequences are SGDLS and YYNGEE. V was shortened by 4 bases and J by 4 bases, with 11 bases between the two germline ends. Here the CDR3 DNA reads TGTGCCAGCAGCATACTTAGCGGCACCGGGGAGCTGTTTTTT. Protein: CASSILSGTGELFF. The full variable domain, in which reference TRBV9 and TRBJ2-2 provide the parts outside the CDR3, is DSGVTQTPKHLITATGQRVTLRCSPRSGDLSVYWYQQSLDQGLQFLIQYYNGEERAKGNILERFSAQQFPDLHSELNLSSLELGDSALYFCASSILSGTGELFFGEGSRLTVL.

The genes are TRBV4-1 and TRBJ2-7, with D tentatively TRBD1 (6 bases). Germline CDR1 and CDR2: MGHRA and YSYEKL. This CDR3 contains 15 residues. V gave up 1 base and J gave up 4 bases, with 14 bases separating them. Here the CDR3 reads CASSQGPQGLYEQYF. The CDR3 DNA follows: TGCGCCAGCAGCCAAGGTCCCCAGGGGTTATACGAGCAGTACTTC.

The chain employs TRBV28 and TRBJ2-2, with 9 positions matching TRBD1. CDR1 and CDR2 from the germline V gene are MDHEN and SYDVKM. The CDR3 extends over 15 amino acids. J was trimmed by 7 bases and V by 3 bases; bases with no gene match: 6. DNA of the CDR3: TGTGCCAGCAGTTTCCGGGACAGGGAAGGCGGGGAGCTGTTTTTT. This translates into CASSFRDREGGELFF.

As to this clone: This sample includes further DNA sequences coding for the same CDR3. V usage is TRBV11-2 and J usage is TRBJ2-5; D gene unclear. Trimming left V 3 bases short and J 2 bases short, with 7 bases between. Germline CDR1 and CDR2: SGHAT and FQNNGV. The CDR3 runs to 13 residues. Written as DNA, the CDR3 is TGTGCCAGCAGCTTGAACTCTCAAGAGACCCAGTACTTC. Its translation: CASSLNSQETQYF.

V and J are TRBV7-8 and TRBJ2-3; D possibly corresponds to TRBD2 (7 bases). The V end lost 3 bases, the J end lost 4 bases, and 11 bases lay between the germline ends. The CDR3 runs 14 residues. Per germline, CDR1 SGHVS and CDR2 FQNEAQ. The CDR3 bases are TGTGCCAGCAGCTTTGGGGGGGCCCCAGATACGCAGTATTTT. This codes for CASSFGGAPDTQYF. Full variable domain (remainder filled in from reference TRBV7-8 and TRBJ2-3): GAGVSQSPRYKVAKRGQDVALRCDPISGHVSLFWYQQALGQGPEFLTYFQNEAQLDKSGLPSDRFFAERPEGSVSTLKIQRTQQEDSAVYLCASSFGGAPDTQYFGPGTRLTVL.

V usage is TRBV2 and J usage is TRBJ2-1, with TRBD2 matching 11 bases. Losses at the gene ends were 4 bases for V and 8 bases for J; bases not matched to a gene: 13. The CDR3 runs 17 residues. CDR1 and CDR2 from the germline V gene are SNHLY and FYNNEI. The CDR3 protein is CASSGRSTSGVMDEQFF. In DNA form, the CDR3 reads TGTGCCAGCAGTGGGAGATCGACTAGCGGGGTAATGGATGAGCAGTTCTTC.

The chain has TRBV4-3 and TRBJ1-2; 12 bases fit TRBD1. The CDR3 loop spans 15 amino acids. Losses at the gene ends were 4 bases for V and 6 bases for J; bases not matched to a gene: 6. Germline values: CDR1 LGHNA, CDR2 YSLEER. CDR3 in DNA: TGCGCCAGCAGCCCTGGGACAGGGGGCGGTCATGGCTACACCTTC. Its protein product is CASSPGTGGGHGYTF.

The rearrangement joins TRBV5-4 to TRBJ1-3, with TRBD1 matching over 7 bases. With 7 bases clipped from V and 4 bases from J, the junction kept 11 bases outside the gene matches. The CDR3 contains 15 residues. The germline gives CDR1 SGHNT, CDR2 YYREEE (reference sequence). The CDR3 DNA reads as TGTGCCAGCGGAATAACAGGGGTAATCGGAAACACCATATATTTT. Its translation: CASGITGVIGNTIYF.

The gene calls are TRBV5-1 and TRBJ2-4; D remains ambiguous. Trimming stripped 4 bases from V and 4 bases from J, with 12 bases between. The CDR3 is 14 residues long. CDR1 and CDR2 (germline): SGHRS, YFSETQ. CDR3 protein: CASSPDSTKNIQYF. DNA of the CDR3: TGCGCCAGCAGCCCGGATAGCACTAAAAACATTCAGTACTTC. Complete variable domain (other parts from reference TRBV5-1 and TRBJ2-4): KAGVTQTPRYLIKTRGQQVTLSCSPISGHRSVSWYQQTPGQGLQFLFEYFSETQRNKGNFPGRFSGRQFSNSRSEMNVSTLELGDSALYLCASSPDSTKNIQYFGAGTRLSVL.

The chain recombines TRBV11-2 with TRBJ2-1; 9 positions agree with TRBD2. CDR1 and CDR2 (germline): SGHAT, FQNNGV. The CDR3 is 15 residues long. V lost 8 bases and J lost 4; bases outside the gene matches: 9. The CDR3: CASGFAGGPYNEQFF. The CDR3 nucleotides read TGTGCCAGCGGATTTGCGGGGGGGCCTTACAATGAGCAGTTCTTC. The whole variable domain, remainder taken from reference TRBV11-2 and TRBJ2-1, is EAGVAQSPRYKIIEKRQSVAFWCNPISGHATLYWYQQILGQGPKLLIQFQNNGVVDDSQLPKDRFSAERLKGVDSTLKIQPAKLEDSAVYLCASGFAGGPYNEQFFGPGTRLTVL.

As to this clone: This specimen includes other DNA sequences encoding the same CDR3. The genes are TRBV20-1 and TRBJ2-1; D not certain. CDR1 is DFQATT and CDR2 is SNEGSKA in the germline V gene (reference sequence). The CDR3 spans 10 residues. Trimming shortened V by 5 bases and J by 5 bases, and 4 bases separated the two germline ends. CDR3 in DNA: TGCAGTGCTTCAGACAATGAGCAGTTCTTC. This gives the protein CSASDNEQFF.

This chain links TRBV7-8 with TRBJ2-6; D uncertain. Germline V gene lookup returns CDR1 SGHVS and CDR2 FQNEAQ. V was cut by 0 bases and J by 1 base, with 4 bases left in between. The CDR3 totals 15 residues. The CDR3 sequence is CASSLAGSGANVLTF. CDR3 nucleotides: TGTGCCAGCAGCTTAGCGGGATCTGGGGCCAACGTCCTGACTTTC.

V gene TRBV4-3 combines with J gene TRBJ2-3; the D gene is possibly TRBD2 (5 bases). Germline CDR1 reads LGHNA; CDR2 reads YSLEER. This CDR3 has 16 residues. V was cut by 2 bases and J by 2 bases, with 14 bases left in between. CDR3 in amino acids: CASSQQTTPSTDTQYF. Written as DNA, the CDR3 is TGCGCCAGCAGCCAACAGACTACCCCTTCCACAGATACGCAGTATTTT.

This clone was recorded once. The gene calls are TRBV27 and TRBJ1-4; no clear D gene. The V and J ends lost 5 bases and 5 bases respectively, with 12 bases between them. CDR3 size: 14 residues. Germline loops: CDR1 MNHEY, CDR2 SMNVEV (reference sequence). The CDR3 reads CASSTWARNEKLFF. In nucleotides, the CDR3 is TGTGCCAGCAGTACTTGGGCTAGAAATGAAAAACTGTTTTTT.

The chain uses TRBV7-6 and TRBJ2-3, with D perhaps being TRBD1 or TRBD2 (5 bases each). Trimming took 1 base from V and 2 from J, leaving 16 bases between them. Germline values: CDR1 SGHVS, CDR2 FNYEAQ. The CDR3 contains 17 residues. CDR3 region: CASSLVGAGLFTDTQYF. The CDR3 DNA sequence: TGTGCCAGCAGCTTAGTAGGGGCAGGACTCTTCACAGATACGCAGTATTTT.

J is TRBJ2-7 and V is TRBV6-6, with 12 bases that match TRBD2. Germline V gives CDR1 MNHNY, CDR2 SVGAGI (reference sequence). The V segment lost 4 bases and the J segment 2 bases; nucleotides outside the gene matches: 6. The CDR3 is made up of 16 amino acids. The CDR3 spells CASSSPGLAGTYEQYF. CDR3 DNA: TGTGCCAGCAGTTCCCCCGGACTAGCGGGGACCTACGAGCAGTACTTC.